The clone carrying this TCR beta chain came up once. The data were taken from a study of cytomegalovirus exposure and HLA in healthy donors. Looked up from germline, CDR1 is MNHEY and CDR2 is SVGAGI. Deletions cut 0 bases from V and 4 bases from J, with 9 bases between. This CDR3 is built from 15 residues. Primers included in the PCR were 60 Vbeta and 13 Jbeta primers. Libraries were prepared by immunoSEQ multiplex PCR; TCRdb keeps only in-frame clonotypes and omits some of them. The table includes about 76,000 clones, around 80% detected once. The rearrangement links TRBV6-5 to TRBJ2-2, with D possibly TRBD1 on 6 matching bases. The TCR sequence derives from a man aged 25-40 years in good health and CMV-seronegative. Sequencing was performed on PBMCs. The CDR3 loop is CASSYSLQGTGELFF. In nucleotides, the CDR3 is TGTGCCAGCAGTTACTCGTTACAGGGCACCGGGGAGCTGTTTTTT.